This passage covers 12 T cell receptor beta chains from one sample sequenced in a study of CD8+ T cells in alopecia areata. Reverse transcribed after extraction, RNA yielded cDNA as the sequencing template. Assay: immunoSEQ multiplex PCR; the TCRdb copy retains only in-frame clones and omits some. The sample carries some 170,000 clones, 58% recorded once. As for treatment: oral pan-JAK inhibitor, 5-10 mg twice daily. The source was CD4+ T cells sorted from blood, collected between weeks 55 and 70, from a patient treated with tofacitinib. Every receptor here comes from a human donor with alopecia areata.

CDR3 protein: CASSPSGGAYEQYF. The CDR3 DNA sequence: TGTGCCAGCAGCCCTAGCGGGGGGGCCTACGAGCAGTACTTC. The chain has TRBV7-9 and TRBJ2-7; 12 bases fit TRBD2. Germline trimming cut 5 bases from V and 2 bases from J; bases unmatched to any gene: 1. There are 14 residues in the CDR3. CDR1 and CDR2 from the germline V gene are SEHNR and FQNEAQ (reference sequence).

V gene TRBV15 combines with J gene TRBJ1-3; no definite D call. V was shortened by 5 bases and J by 0 bases, with 14 bases between the two germline ends. Germline assignment: CDR1 LNHNV and CDR2 YYDKDF (reference sequence). The CDR3 has 16 amino acids. CDR3 in amino acids: CATSLQGLVSGNTIYF. The CDR3, as DNA: TGTGCCACCAGCCTCCAAGGACTGGTCTCTGGAAACACCATATATTTT.

This clone was recorded many times. Other DNA sequences in the same sample also yield this CDR3. The chain recombines TRBV7-9 with TRBJ1-5; weak D call: TRBD1 (5 bases). The CDR3 loop spans 13 amino acids. Germline values: CDR1 SEHNR, CDR2 FQNEAQ (reference sequence). The germline V and J ends were trimmed by 1 base and 6 bases, with 7 bases remaining between them. CDR3 loop: CASSLDGGQPQHF. The CDR3 region has the DNA TGTGCCAGCAGCTTAGACGGGGGTCAGCCCCAGCATTTT.

V and J are TRBV7-9 and TRBJ2-5, with TRBD1 as a possible D gene (6 bases). CDR3 size: 14 residues. Trimming left V 5 bases short and J 5 bases short, with 15 bases between. Germline V CDR1 and CDR2: SEHNR, FQNEAQ (reference sequence). The chain's CDR3 is CASSQTTGSETQYF. CDR3 nucleotide sequence: TGTGCCAGCAGCCAGACTACAGGGTCGGAGACCCAGTACTTC.

The V gene is TRBV27, the J gene TRBJ1-6, with D possibly being TRBD1 (5 bases). From germline, CDR1 is MNHEY and CDR2 SMNVEV (reference sequence). The CDR3 spans 12 residues. The germline V and J ends were trimmed by 3 bases and 9 bases, with 6 bases remaining between them. CDR3 amino acids: CASSFGASPLHF. The DNA for the CDR3 is TGTGCCAGCAGTTTTGGGGCTTCACCCCTCCACTTT.

V and J are TRBV4-1 and TRBJ1-1; D possibly corresponds to TRBD1 (5 bases). This CDR3 spans 14 amino acids. Trimming removed 2 bases from V and 4 bases from J, with 11 bases in between. Germline CDR1 MGHRA, CDR2 YSYEKL. The CDR3 DNA reads as TGCGCCAGCAGCCAAATGGGGGTGTCCACTGAAGCTTTCTTT. It specifies CASSQMGVSTEAFF.

The J gene is TRBJ2-7, the V gene TRBV27; D is possibly TRBD1 (5 bases). Trimming removed 5 bases from V and 0 bases from J, with 14 bases in between. This CDR3 spans 15 amino acids. Germline lookup yields CDR1 MNHEY and CDR2 SMNVEV (reference sequence). The CDR3 coding sequence is TGTGCCAGCAGTAGATACAGGCCCAGCTCCTACGAGCAGTACTTC. Amino acid sequence: CASSRYRPSSYEQYF.

This clone turned up a few times. The chain is built from TRBV30 and TRBJ1-5, with 9 bases matching TRBD1. Germline V gene sequence: CDR1 GTSNPN, CDR2 SVGIG (reference sequence). V was pared by 0 bases and J by 6 bases, with 6 bases of the junction left unmatched. The CDR3 consists of 15 residues. CDR3 DNA sequence: TGTGCCTGGAGTGTAGGGGACAGGGTCTTTCAGCCCCAGCATTTT. It yields the protein CAWSVGDRVFQPQHF.

This clone was recorded only once. The chain uses TRBV27 and TRBJ1-2; the D gene is possibly TRBD1 (5 bases). Trimming cost V 4 bases and J 3 bases, with 18 bases left between them. Germline CDR1 is MNHEY and CDR2 is SMNVEV (reference sequence). This CDR3 has 16 residues. CDR3 nucleotide sequence: TGTGCCAGCAGTTCTAACCCCGGCCAGGGTGACTATGGCTACACCTTC. This gives the protein CASSSNPGQGDYGYTF.

The chain has TRBV5-8 and TRBJ2-6, with 11 positions matching TRBD1. Per germline, CDR1 SGHTS and CDR2 YDEGEE. The V gene end was trimmed by 3 bases and the J gene end by 1 base; junction bases not matched to a gene: 6. The CDR3 extends over 18 amino acids. In DNA form, the CDR3 reads TGTGCCAGCAGCTCACGGACAGGGGGCACGTCTGGGGCCAACGTCCTGACTTTC. This gives the protein CASSSRTGGTSGANVLTF.

The rearrangement links TRBV2 to TRBJ2-7; 8 bases map to TRBD1. CDR1 and CDR2 from the germline V gene are SNHLY and FYNNEI. The junction had 10 bases not matched to a gene; V was cut back by 6 bases and J by 3 bases. This CDR3 is built from 15 residues. The CDR3 coding sequence is TGTGCCAGCAGAGCGCGGACAGGGCTTGGCTACGAGCAGTACTTC. The encoded protein is CASRARTGLGYEQYF.

This clone was picked up one time. The chain recombines TRBV27 with TRBJ1-2; 11 bases are a match to TRBD1. The germline CDR1 and CDR2 sequences are MNHEY and SMNVEV (reference sequence). V lost 7 bases, J lost 4 bases, and 14 bases stayed unmatched. This CDR3 has 17 residues. CDR3 in DNA: TGTGCCAGCACCTCCCTCGGGACAGGGGGAGGGAGCTATGGCTACACCTTC. The encoded protein is CASTSLGTGGGSYGYTF.